The 3 T cell receptor beta chains given below trace back to one sample, sequenced in a study of T cells in narcolepsy. TCRdb's table, derived via immunoSEQ multiplex PCR, lists solely in-frame clones and lacks some. The sample lists some 16,000 clones, over 75% occurring once. Sequencing input: memory (CD45RA-) CD4+ T cells from blood. These receptor sequences come from a human donor in good health.

The chain couples TRBV7-8 to TRBJ2-5; 9 nucleotides align to TRBD2. The germline V gene has CDR1 SGHVS and CDR2 FQNEAQ. V dropped 4 bases and J dropped 4; count of bases not matched to a gene: 13. The CDR3 extends over 17 amino acids. The CDR3 here is CASSSPLFAGGGETQYF. The DNA for the CDR3 is TGTGCCAGCAGCTCACCCTTATTCGCGGGGGGGGGAGAGACCCAGTACTTC.

V is TRBV29-1 and J is TRBJ2-1; D may be TRBD1 (6 bases). The CDR3 spans 13 residues. The germline V gene encodes CDR1 SQVTM and CDR2 ANQGSEA. Trimming shortened V by 7 bases and J by 4 bases, and 14 bases separated the two germline ends. The CDR3 here is CSAHRAKYNEQFF. In DNA form, the CDR3 reads TGCAGCGCCCACAGGGCAAAATACAATGAGCAGTTCTTC.

The chain employs TRBV5-1 and TRBJ2-5, with a tentative D call TRBD1 (6 bases). The J call may be wrong; the DNA end is better matched by TRBJ2-7. The CDR3 covers 14 residues. CDR1 SGHRS and CDR2 YFSETQ come from the germline V gene. CDR3 sequence: CASSSTGFAYEQYF. CDR3 coding DNA: TGCGCCAGCAGCTCGACAGGCTTTGCCTACGAGCAGTACTTC.